A single T cell receptor (beta chain) is shown here with its context. Its antigen remains unknown. V lost 4 bases, J lost 2 bases, and 8 bases stayed unmatched. Germline lookup yields CDR1 LGHNA and CDR2 YSLEER. The CDR3 is 16 residues long. These data come from a study of radiotherapy plus CTLA-4 blockade in lung cancer. Study-level background: Patients showed objective responses in over 15% of cases, and disease control was achieved by approximately 31%. Notes on the study in general: How blood T cell clones changed early, along with interferon-beta, reportedly forecast response best. Clones derived from tumor TCRs expanded in blood after radiotherapy plus ipilimumab.

Produced via immunoSEQ multiplex PCR; TCRdb's table is partial and in-frame only. The sample holds roughly 54,000 clones, more than 60% seen once. This chain joins TRBV4-3 and TRBJ2-3, with 8 bases lining up with TRBD2. The source was peripheral blood, collected from a patient treated with radiotherapy plus ipilimumab. The receptor comes from a human donor with non-small cell lung cancer who had a partial response to radiotherapy plus ipilimumab. CDR3 protein: CASSPRPGGDTDTQYF. In DNA form, the CDR3 reads TGCGCCAGCAGCCCCCGTCCCGGGGGGGACACAGATACGCAGTATTTT.